The clone carrying this T cell receptor beta chain has a count of ten or more. Its antigen is undetermined. The CDR3 spans 12 residues. In germline, CDR1 is SGHDN, CDR2 FVKESK. V lost 3 bases and J lost 3, with 6 bases in between. The data were taken from a study of identical twins. cDNA molecules carried unique molecular identifiers, and template switching added a universal primer site. From the 5' RACE reads, TCRdb called clonotypes with MiXCR, one entry per CDR3 protein. The profile covers about 920,000 distinct CDR3 sequences, with 9% to 15% appearing a single time and around 1.5% taken by the ten largest. Regarding the study as a whole: Invariant T cells like MAIT and iNKT could partly confound the zero-insertion analyses. Those out-of-frame alpha sequences shared by twins showed an excess of low generation probability.

The sample was also reused in another study, on yellow fever vaccine responses in identical twins.

The sequence was obtained from a woman aged 18-29 years in good health. V gene TRBV14 combines with J gene TRBJ2-7; D ambiguous. Sequencing input: PBMCs. The CDR3 bases are TGTGCCAGCAGCCACCCATGCTACGAGCAGTACGTC. Translation gives CASSHPCYEQYV.